The rows below give T cell receptor beta chains drawn from one sample of a study of cytomegalovirus exposure and HLA in healthy donors. Data came from immunoSEQ multiplex PCR; TCRdb stores just in-frame clones and leaves some out. The data contain 120,000 or so clones, around three quarters of them singletons. Sequenced input: PBMCs. These receptors all come from a female donor in good health and CMV-seronegative. Both conserved end residues are part of each CDR3.

v_call	j_call	cdr3_aa
TRBV6-5	TRBJ2-5	CASSYTNGETQYF
TRBV28	TRBJ2-5	CASSLRLAGVQETQYF
TRBV28	TRBJ2-1	CASIEASGSYNEQFF
TRBV2	TRBJ2-7	CASSIRDRGPYEQYF
TRBV29-1	TRBJ2-3	CSVEGTSGRARDTQYF
TRBV6-5	TRBJ1-1	CASSYSWQGNTEAFF
TRBV7-2	TRBJ1-4	CASSSPGQAVLFF
TRBV5-1	TRBJ2-1	CASSGLGTGHNEQFF
TRBV5-4	TRBJ2-2	CASSLVSTEAGELFF
TRBV6-5	TRBJ2-7	CASSYSYAGFLYEQYF
TRBV4-1	TRBJ1-1	CASSQDLVRVGTEAFF
TRBV25-1	TRBJ1-2	CASSAWGGGGYTF